The rows below give T cell receptor beta chains drawn from one sample of a study of cytomegalovirus exposure and HLA in healthy donors. The protocol was immunoSEQ multiplex PCR, while the TCRdb copy is restricted to in-frame clones and leaves out a portion. The table lists around 180,000 clones, 65% to 90% of them singletons. Sequenced material: PBMCs. The receptors originated from a girl aged 2 to 9 in good health and CMV-seropositive. Each CDR3 is given with its conserved first and last residue. The D gene is left open where the match is weak. Clone sizes are given selectively: once, few, many, or a class where the clone is expanded.

>TRBJ1-2|.|TRBV5-1|.
CASSPGSGYGYTF
TGCGCCAGCAGCCCCGGTAGCGGGTATGGCTACACCTTC
>TRBJ2-7|TRBD1|TRBV28|.
CASSPSYRTGGGNEQYF
TGTGCCAGCAGTCCATCTTATCGAACAGGGGGTGGCAACGAGCAGTACTTC
>TRBJ1-1|.|TRBV12-5|once
CASGLIQNTEAFF
TGTGCTAGTGGTTTGATACAGAACACTGAAGCTTTCTTT
>TRBJ2-7|.|TRBV7-9|.
CASSLARRGPYEQYF
TGTGCCAGCAGCTTAGCGAGGAGGGGACCCTACGAGCAGTACTTC
>TRBJ2-6|TRBD1|TRBV6-4|once
CASSGTGDGGANVLTF
TGTGCCAGCAGCGGGACAGGGGATGGTGGGGCCAACGTCCTGACTTTC
>TRBJ2-7|.|TRBV5-4|.
CASSLANYEQYF
TGTGCCAGCAGCTTGGCCAACTACGAGCAGTACTTC
>TRBJ2-2|TRBD2|TRBV5-4|.
CASSLDPSGIHGELFF
TGTGCCAGCAGCTTGGACCCTAGCGGGATTCACGGGGAGCTGTTTTTT
>TRBJ2-2|TRBD2|TRBV10-2|.
CASSVLLAGGPNTGELFF
TGCGCCAGCAGTGTATTGCTAGCGGGGGGGCCGAACACCGGGGAGCTGTTTTTT
>TRBJ2-7|TRBD1|TRBV19|.
CASEGDREAAEQYF
TGTGCCAGTGAGGGGGACAGGGAGGCAGCCGAGCAGTACTTC
>TRBJ2-1|.|TRBV18|.
CASSPNMTSSYNEQFF
TGTGCCAGCTCACCAAACATGACTAGCTCCTACAATGAGCAGTTCTTC
>TRBJ1-5|TRBD1|TRBV29-1|.
CSGGGTGHYNQPQHF
TGCAGCGGGGGGGGGACAGGGCATTACAATCAGCCCCAGCATTTT
>TRBJ2-7|TRBD1|TRBV5-1|.
CASSPRGQGNYEQYF
TGCGCCAGCAGCCCCCGGGGACAGGGGAACTACGAGCAGTACTTC